This note documents a single T cell receptor beta chain sequence. Antigen specificity is unknown. This sample is drawn from a study of vaccination and CD4 T cells after COVID-19. Background on the study: Post-COVID samples were collected a median about 97 days following diagnosis, spanning 35 to 161. Study-wide results and caveats: The great majority, 304 of 307 vaccine-specific clones, proved spike mono-reactive in convalescent patients. From a median of roughly 20 to 40, SARS-CoV-2-reactive clonotypes increased, though not significantly.

As to treatment: roughly ten-day PBMC culture with coronavirus spike peptide pools or control peptides (ViraFEST assay). Before the COVID-19 pandemic (2011-2018), CD4+ T cells were obtained from the unexposed donor. ViraFEST enlarged antigen-specific T cell populations with peptide pools and afterwards sequenced TCRs. The Oncomine TCR Beta short-read assay was what sequenced the DNA obtained from cultured CD4+ T cells. TCRdb re-analysed the PCR reads in MiXCR, keeping a single row per CDR3 protein. There are about 7,000 distinct CDR3 sequences in the sample; about 29% occur only once, and approximately 33% lies in the top ten. V lost 2 bases, J lost 1 base, and 12 bases lay in between. The CDR3 covers 17 residues.

Material for sequencing was CD4+ T cells from blood, cultured in vitro. The chain is built from TRBV6-7 and TRBJ2-6; D is possibly TRBD1 (6 bases). TRBV6-7 counts as an open reading frame of uncertain function. The TCR originated in a human donor in good health. CDR3 bases: TGTGCCAGCAGTTACCCCCCCGACAGGTCTGGGGCCAACGTCCTGACTTTC. It codes for CASSYPPDRSGANVLTF.